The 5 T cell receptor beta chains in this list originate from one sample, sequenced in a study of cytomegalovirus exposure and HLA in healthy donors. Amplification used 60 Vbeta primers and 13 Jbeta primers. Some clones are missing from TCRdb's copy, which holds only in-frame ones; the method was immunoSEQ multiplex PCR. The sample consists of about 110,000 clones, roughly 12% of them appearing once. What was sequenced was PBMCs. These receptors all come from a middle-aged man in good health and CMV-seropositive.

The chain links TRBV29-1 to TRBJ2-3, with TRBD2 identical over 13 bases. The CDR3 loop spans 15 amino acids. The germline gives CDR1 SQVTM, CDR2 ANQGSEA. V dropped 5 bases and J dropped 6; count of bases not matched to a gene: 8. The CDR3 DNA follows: TGCAGCGTTTACGGACTAGCGGGAGATGTGGATACGCAGTATTTT. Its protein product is CSVYGLAGDVDTQYF.

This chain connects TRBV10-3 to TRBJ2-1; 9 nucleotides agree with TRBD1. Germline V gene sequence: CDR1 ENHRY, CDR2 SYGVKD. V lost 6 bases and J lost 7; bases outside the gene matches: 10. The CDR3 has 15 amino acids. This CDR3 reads CAISPAQGAGNEQFF. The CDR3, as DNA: TGTGCCATCAGCCCTGCACAGGGGGCTGGGAATGAGCAGTTCTTC.

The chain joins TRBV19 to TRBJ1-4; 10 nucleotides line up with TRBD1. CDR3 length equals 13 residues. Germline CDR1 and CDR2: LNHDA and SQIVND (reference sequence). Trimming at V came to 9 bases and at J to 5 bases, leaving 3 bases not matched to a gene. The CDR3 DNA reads TGTGCCAGCGGGGGACAGGGGAATGAAAAACTGTTTTTT. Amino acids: CASGGQGNEKLFF.

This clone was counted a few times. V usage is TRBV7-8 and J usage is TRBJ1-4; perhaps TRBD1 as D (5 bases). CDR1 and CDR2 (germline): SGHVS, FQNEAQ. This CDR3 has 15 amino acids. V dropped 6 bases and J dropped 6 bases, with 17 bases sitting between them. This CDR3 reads CASSPPGERDEKLFF. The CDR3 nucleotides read TGTGCCAGCAGTCCTCCGGGGGAGCGTGATGAAAAACTGTTTTTT.

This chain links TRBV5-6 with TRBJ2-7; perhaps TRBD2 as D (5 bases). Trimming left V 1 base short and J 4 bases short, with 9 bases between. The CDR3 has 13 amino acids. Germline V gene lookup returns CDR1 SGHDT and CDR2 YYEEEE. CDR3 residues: CASSLRSGYEQYF. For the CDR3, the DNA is TGTGCCAGCAGCTTGCGGTCGGGGTACGAGCAGTACTTC. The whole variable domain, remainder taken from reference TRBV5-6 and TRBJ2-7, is DAGVTQSPTHLIKTRGQQVTLRCSPKSGHDTVSWYQQALGQGPQFIFQYYEEEERQRGNFPDRFSGHQFPNYSSELNVNALLLGDSALYLCASSLRSGYEQYFGPGTRLTVT.